Described below is a single T cell receptor beta chain sequence and its context. One end of the junction fails to match germline, which may point to a read error. The sample originates from a study of blood T cells in healthy people across ages. Using a J-beta primer mix together with a sample-barcoded 5' primer, a second PCR was run for roughly 6 to 12 cycles. One entry per CDR3 protein results from TCRdb running MiXCR on the 5' RACE reads. The table includes about 780,000 distinct CDR3 sequences, roughly 24% detected once. Germline CDR1 MNHEY, CDR2 SVGEGT. This CDR3 region has 12 residues. Samples each yielded at least 5.5 micrograms of total RNA. Separately, the same data were catalogued under a study of T cells of mothers and their children.

The clonotype was recovered from a boy between 10 and 17 years old in good health. The chain links TRBV6-2 or TRBV6-3 to TRBJ1-1; TRBD1 aligns across 8 bases. Sample: blood. The CDR3 protein is CASRTGDREASF. The DNA of the CDR3 is TGTGCCAGCAGGACAGGGGACCGTGAAGCTTCCTTT.